This T cell receptor (beta chain) was found in a study of T cell repertoires in cytomegalovirus infection. The wider study: Matching HLA type, along with CMV infection, was indicated by public TCR beta signatures.

TCRdb independently ran MiXCR on the reads; one entry per CDR3 protein. The sample comprises almost 300,000 distinct CDR3 sequences, roughly a tenth of which are singletons, and approximately 2.3% rests with the top ten. The V and J ends lost 5 bases and 4 bases, in that order; junction bases with no gene match: 13. Per germline, CDR1 SGHTA and CDR2 FQGNSA. This CDR3 comprises 16 residues. Overall study results and limits: Summed frequency of shared TCR beta families picked out CMV carriers who also had the relevant HLA.

This clonotype has just one count. Its specificity is unknown. The sample taken for sequencing was PBMCs. The chain is built from TRBV7-2 and TRBJ1-1; 7 bases are shared with TRBD1. The clonotype originates from a human donor in good health (CMV status not recorded). Some clones in this sample may be carry-over from other donors' samples. The CDR3 coding sequence is TGTGCCAGCAGCCCCCGCCCGGGAGGGGGCAGCACTGAAGCTTTCTTT. Its protein is CASSPRPGGGSTEAFF.